This T cell receptor beta chain was observed in a study of OX40 agonist ivuxolimab in advanced cancers. Measured with immunoSEQ multiplex PCR; TCRdb has only the in-frame clones, and not every one. The sample gives some 45,000 clones, roughly 79% of which show up once; roughly 7.9% is in the top ten. This CDR3 has 14 residues. The V end lost 5 bases, the J end lost 6 bases, and 16 bases lay between the germline ends. The germline gives CDR1 SGHVS, CDR2 FNYEAQ. This clonotype was sampled from an adult with an advanced solid tumor such as melanoma, head and neck, liver or kidney cancer. The sample consisted of CD4+ or CD8+ T cells sorted from blood, taken in a trial of the OX40 agonist ivuxolimab. V gene TRBV7-6 combines with J gene TRBJ2-5; D gene ambiguous. The CDR3 region is CASSPPVTGKTQYF. The CDR3 region has the DNA TGTGCCAGCAGCCCCCCCGTGACGGGCAAGACCCAGTACTTC.